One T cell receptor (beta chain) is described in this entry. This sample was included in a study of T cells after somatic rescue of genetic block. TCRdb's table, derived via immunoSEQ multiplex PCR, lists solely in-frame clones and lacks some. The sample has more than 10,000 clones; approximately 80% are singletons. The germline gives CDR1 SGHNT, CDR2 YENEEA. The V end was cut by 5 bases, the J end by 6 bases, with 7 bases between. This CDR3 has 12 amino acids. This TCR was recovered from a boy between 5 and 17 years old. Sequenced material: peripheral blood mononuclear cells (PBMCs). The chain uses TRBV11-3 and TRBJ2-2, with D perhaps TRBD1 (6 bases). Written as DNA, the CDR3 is TGTGCCAGCAGCCCAGGGGCCGGGGAGCTGTTTTTT. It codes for CASSPGAGELFF. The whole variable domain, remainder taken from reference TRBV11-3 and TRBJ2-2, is EAGVVQSPRYKIIEKKQPVAFWCNPISGHNTLYWYLQNLGQGPELLIRYENEEAVDDSQLPKDRFSAERLKGVDSTLKIQPAELGDSAVYLCASSPGAGELFFGEGSRLTVL.